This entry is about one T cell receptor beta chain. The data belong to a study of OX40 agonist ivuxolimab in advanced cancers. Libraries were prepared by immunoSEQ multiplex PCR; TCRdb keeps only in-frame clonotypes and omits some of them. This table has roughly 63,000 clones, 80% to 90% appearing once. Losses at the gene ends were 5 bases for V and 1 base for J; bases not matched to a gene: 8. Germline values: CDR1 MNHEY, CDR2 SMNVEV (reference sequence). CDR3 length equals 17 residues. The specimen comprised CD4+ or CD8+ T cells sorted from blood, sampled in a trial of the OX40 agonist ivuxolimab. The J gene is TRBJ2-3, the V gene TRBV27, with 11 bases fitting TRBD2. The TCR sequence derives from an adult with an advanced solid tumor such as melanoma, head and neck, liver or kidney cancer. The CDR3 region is CASSPLGLAGGTDTQYF. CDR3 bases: TGTGCCAGCAGTCCTCTTGGACTAGCGGGCGGCACAGATACGCAGTATTTT.